One and the same sample provided the 24 T cell receptor beta chains below, sequenced in a study of blood T cell repertoires in COVID-19. Using immunoSEQ multiplex PCR, the repertoire was profiled, and TCRdb retains in-frame clones only, with some absent. The table lists 150,000 or so clones, around 85% of them singletons. Sequencing input: peripheral blood. The receptors come from an older woman with acute or convalescent COVID-19.

The chain links TRBV28 to TRBJ2-2; TRBD1 matches at 8 bases. Germline lookup yields CDR1 MDHEN and CDR2 SYDVKM. The CDR3 loop spans 17 amino acids. Germline trimming cut 2 bases from V and 4 bases from J; bases unmatched to any gene: 9. CDR3 sequence (DNA): TGTGCCAGCAGTTTACCCCTCCAGGGGGCCCCCACCGGGGAGCTGTTTTTT. It translates to CASSLPLQGAPTGELFF.

The rearrangement uses TRBV5-6 and TRBJ1-5, with D possibly matching TRBD1 (5 bases). CDR1 is SGHDT and CDR2 is YYEEEE in the germline V gene. The CDR3 consists of 15 residues. V was trimmed by 4 bases and J by 5 bases, leaving 16 bases between them. The CDR3 DNA follows: TGTGCCAGCAGCCACACAGGTTCCCCTTATCAGCCCCAGCATTTT. Amino acid sequence: CASSHTGSPYQPQHF.

The chain combines TRBV2 with TRBJ1-5; no reliable D call. From germline, CDR1 is SNHLY and CDR2 FYNNEI. V was cut by 7 bases and J by 5 bases, with 12 bases left in between. This CDR3 is 13 amino acids long. Here the CDR3 DNA reads TGTGCCAGCAACCCGGGAGGGCATCAGCCCCAGCATTTT. This codes for CASNPGGHQPQHF. The variable domain in full, with the rest retrieved from reference TRBV2 and TRBJ1-5, is EPEVTQTPSHQVTQMGQEVILRCVPISNHLYFYWYRQILGQKVEFLVSFYNNEISEKSEIFDDQFSVERPDGSNFTLKIRSTKLEDSAMYFCASNPGGHQPQHFGDGTRLSIL.

The chain employs TRBV18 and TRBJ1-3; 7 bases are a match to TRBD1. This CDR3 is 16 amino acids long. Germline loops: CDR1 KGHSH, CDR2 LQKENI. With V trimmed by 0 bases and J by 4 bases, 6 bases remained unmatched. CDR3 loop: CASSPPQGVVGNTIYF. The CDR3 bases are TGTGCCAGCTCACCACCGCAGGGGGTCGTAGGAAACACCATATATTTT.

The chain combines TRBV11-1 with TRBJ2-3, with D tentatively TRBD2 (5 bases). Trimming stripped 2 bases from V and 4 bases from J, with 16 bases between. CDR1 SGHAT and CDR2 FQDESV come from the germline V gene (reference sequence). The CDR3 consists of 16 residues. CDR3 region: CASSLNPGEGADTQYF. The CDR3 DNA reads as TGTGCCAGCAGCTTAAATCCGGGTGAGGGAGCAGATACGCAGTATTTT.

J is TRBJ2-7 and V is TRBV5-4, with 8 bases matching TRBD1. Germline V gene data show CDR1 as SGHNT and CDR2 as YYREEE (reference sequence). The ends lost 2 bases at V and 3 bases at J; junction bases unmatched: 4. The CDR3 consists of 14 residues. CDR3 loop: CASSLQGVLYEQYF. As DNA, the CDR3 is TGTGCCAGCAGCTTACAGGGGGTCCTCTACGAGCAGTACTTC.

The chain joins TRBV19 to TRBJ1-1, with D maybe TRBD1 (6 bases). The CDR3 is made up of 16 amino acids. Germline loops: CDR1 LNHDA, CDR2 SQIVND (reference sequence). The germline V and J ends were trimmed by 3 bases and 4 bases, with 18 bases remaining between them. As DNA, the CDR3 is TGTGCCAGTAGTATCGGGCCAGGGGATTTGGGCACTGAAGCTTTCTTT. This codes for CASSIGPGDLGTEAFF. Looking up the rest from reference TRBV19 and TRBJ1-1 gives the full variable domain: DGGITQSPKYLFRKEGQNVTLSCEQNLNHDAMYWYRQDPGQGLRLIYYSQIVNDFQKGDIAEGYSVSREKKESFPLTVTSAQKNPTAFYLCASSIGPGDLGTEAFFGQGTRLTVV.

In its sample, this clone was seen once. V gene TRBV6-2 or TRBV6-3 combines with J gene TRBJ2-4, with TRBD2 identical over 10 bases. There are 13 residues in the CDR3. CDR1 MNHEY and CDR2 SVGEGT come from the germline V gene. The V segment lost 6 bases and the J segment 13 bases; nucleotides outside the gene matches: 9. The chain's CDR3 is CASSLGLAASQYF. In DNA form, the CDR3 reads TGTGCCAGCAGCCTCGGACTAGCGGCGTCACAGTACTTC.

V usage is TRBV11-2 and J usage is TRBJ2-2; 7 nucleotides agree with TRBD1. This CDR3 spans 16 amino acids. CDR1 and CDR2 from the germline V gene are SGHAT and FQNNGV. With V trimmed by 2 bases and J by 0 bases, 3 bases remained unmatched. This CDR3 reads CASSLRDRPNTGELFF. CDR3 DNA sequence: TGTGCCAGCAGCTTACGGGACAGACCGAACACCGGGGAGCTGTTTTTT. The entire variable domain, with the rest obtained from reference TRBV11-2 and TRBJ2-2, is as follows: EAGVAQSPRYKIIEKRQSVAFWCNPISGHATLYWYQQILGQGPKLLIQFQNNGVVDDSQLPKDRFSAERLKGVDSTLKIQPAKLEDSAVYLCASSLRDRPNTGELFFGEGSRLTVL.

The genes are TRBV10-3 and TRBJ1-1, with D perhaps matching TRBD1 (5 bases). There are 15 residues in the CDR3. The germline V gene encodes CDR1 ENHRY and CDR2 SYGVKD. V gave up 4 bases and J gave up 10 bases, with 22 bases separating them. CDR3 region: CAISASSQGKSGAFF. The CDR3 nucleotides read TGTGCCATCAGTGCCTCCTCCCAGGGAAAGTCTGGAGCTTTCTTT.

J is TRBJ1-6 and V is TRBV14, with TRBD1 matching over 7 bases. J was trimmed by 7 bases and V by 6 bases; bases with no gene match: 9. This CDR3 has 15 residues. CDR1 and CDR2 (germline): SGHDN, FVKESK. The CDR3 protein is CASSRRQGRNSPLHF. The CDR3 nucleotides read TGTGCCAGCAGTCGAAGACAGGGACGAAATTCACCCCTCCACTTT. The full variable domain, rest sourced from reference TRBV14 and TRBJ1-6, is EAGVTQFPSHSVIEKGQTVTLRCDPISGHDNLYWYRRVMGKEIKFLLHFVKESKQDESGMPNNRFLAERTGGTYSTLKVQPAELEDSGVYFCASSRRQGRNSPLHFGNGTRLTVT.

The chain carries TRBV7-3 and TRBJ1-1; the D gene is possibly TRBD1 (5 bases). The CDR3 spans 14 residues. Germline V CDR1 and CDR2: SGHTA, FQGTGA. V was pared by 0 bases and J by 6 bases, with 11 bases between. The CDR3 nucleotides are TGTGCCAGCAGCTTAACTGCGGGGGGAGCTGAAGCTTTCTTT. Translating gives CASSLTAGGAEAFF.

The CDR3 sequence: CASSTDQPQHF. The DNA for the CDR3 is TGTGCCAGCAGCACGGATCAGCCCCAGCATTTT. The chain recombines TRBV5-4 with TRBJ1-5; D gene uncertain. V dropped 4 bases and J dropped 5 bases, with 4 bases sitting between them. The CDR3 extends over 11 amino acids. CDR1 is SGHNT, CDR2 YYREEE, per germline (reference sequence).

This rearrangement joins TRBV2 to TRBJ1-2; 7 bases align to TRBD1. The CDR3 spans 13 residues. In germline, CDR1 is SNHLY, CDR2 FYNNEI. The trim removed 4 bases at V and 4 bases at J, leaving 3 bases unmatched. The DNA for the CDR3 is TGTGCCAGCAGTGGCCGGGACAGCTATGGCTACACCTTC. It specifies CASSGRDSYGYTF.

The chain combines TRBV5-5 with TRBJ1-6; unclear D gene. V dropped 5 bases and J dropped 0 bases, with 12 bases sitting between them. The germline V gene has CDR1 SGHKS and CDR2 YYEKEE (reference sequence). CDR3 length: 16 amino acids. The DNA of the CDR3 is TGTGCCAGCAGTTCAAGTGTGAGCTCCTATAATTCACCCCTCCACTTT. This encodes CASSSSVSSYNSPLHF.

The chain employs TRBV27 and TRBJ2-5; tentative D call: TRBD1 (5 bases). The germline CDR1 and CDR2 sequences are MNHEY and SMNVEV (reference sequence). The CDR3 is 13 residues long. With 7 bases removed from V and 0 bases from J, the gap between germline ends came to 9 bases. CDR3 in DNA: TGTGCCAGCAAGAAGGGGAACCAAGAGACCCAGTACTTC. Protein: CASKKGNQETQYF.

The gene calls are TRBV7-8 and TRBJ1-4; 7 nucleotides match TRBD1. The CDR3 spans 14 residues. Germline CDR1 SGHVS, CDR2 FQNEAQ. Trimming removed 7 bases from V and 2 bases from J; junction bases left unmatched: 4. The CDR3 protein is CASTTGPTNEKLFF. The DNA of the CDR3 is TGTGCCAGCACGACAGGGCCCACTAATGAAAAACTGTTTTTT.

The V gene is TRBV30, the J gene TRBJ1-1; 8 bases match TRBD1. The germline gives CDR1 GTSNPN, CDR2 SVGIG (reference sequence). CDR3 size: 13 residues. After removal of 3 bases from V and 4 bases from J, the junction contained 4 bases not matched to a gene. This CDR3 is CAWRGQGGTEAFF. In DNA form, the CDR3 reads TGTGCCTGGAGAGGACAGGGCGGCACTGAAGCTTTCTTT.

V gene TRBV3-1 (or the pseudogene TRBV3-2) combines with J gene TRBJ1-1; perhaps TRBD1 as D (5 bases). Germline lookup yields CDR1 LGHDT and CDR2 YNNKEL (reference sequence). The CDR3 contains 16 residues. Trimming took off 4 bases at V and 1 base at J, with 16 bases between the two ends. In nucleotides, the CDR3 is TGTGCCAGCAGCCCAAGCCTAGGGGAATCGAACACTGAAGCTTTCTTT. Protein: CASSPSLGESNTEAFF.

V gene TRBV3-1 (or the pseudogene TRBV3-2) combines with J gene TRBJ1-3; no clear D. The V and J ends lost 6 bases and 0 bases respectively, with 6 bases between them. The germline V gene has CDR1 LGHDT and CDR2 YNNKEL (reference sequence). The CDR3 runs 13 residues. CDR3 in amino acids: CASRGGSGNTIYF. CDR3 nucleotides: TGTGCCAGCAGGGGAGGCTCTGGAAACACCATATATTTT.

The chain joins TRBV27 to TRBJ2-3; 7 bases are shared with TRBD2. Germline-derived CDR1 and CDR2 are MNHEY and SMNVEV (reference sequence). Trimming cost V 5 bases and J 1 base; bases outside gene matches: 3. The CDR3 covers 14 residues. The CDR3 region is CASSLGLGTDTQYF. CDR3 nucleotides: TGTGCCAGCAGTCTCGGACTAGGCACAGATACGCAGTATTTT.

The chain uses TRBV14 and TRBJ2-7, with a tentative D call TRBD2 (7 bases). CDR1 and CDR2 (germline): SGHDN, FVKESK. V gave up 1 base and J gave up 3 bases, with 10 bases separating them. The CDR3 is 14 amino acids. This CDR3 reads CASSQGRGLYEQYV. The DNA for the CDR3 is TGTGCCAGCAGCCAAGGGCGGGGGCTCTACGAGCAGTACGTC.

J is TRBJ1-2 and V is TRBV7-9; 7 nucleotides match TRBD1. Germline V gene sequence: CDR1 SEHNR, CDR2 FQNEAQ (reference sequence). The CDR3 consists of 13 residues. Germline trimming cut 3 bases from V and 8 bases from J; bases unmatched to any gene: 6. The CDR3 sequence is CASSLEQGRGYTF. CDR3 in DNA: TGTGCCAGCAGCTTGGAACAGGGGAGAGGCTACACCTTC.

This clone was seen just once. The J gene is TRBJ2-2, the V gene TRBV9; no reliable D call. The germline gives CDR1 SGDLS, CDR2 YYNGEE. V was trimmed by 0 bases and J by 0 bases, leaving 3 bases between them. The CDR3 contains 14 residues. The CDR3 loop reads CASSVVANTGELFF. CDR3 bases: TGTGCCAGCAGCGTAGTAGCGAACACCGGGGAGCTGTTTTTT.